This section outlines one TCR beta chain sequence together with its context. The sample is drawn from a study of control samples from healthy donors and cancer patients. TCRdb's table, derived via immunoSEQ multiplex PCR, lists solely in-frame clones and lacks some. The table lists 65,000 to 90,000 clones, around 87% of them singletons, with around 18% in the top ten. V was trimmed by 5 bases and J by 9 bases, leaving 14 bases between them. CDR1 and CDR2 (germline): GTSNPN, SVGIG (reference sequence). CDR3 length: 12 residues. The gene calls are TRBV30 and TRBJ1-3, with a possible D match to TRBD1 (6 bases). This sequence was found in a man aged 45 to 65 in good health. The sample taken for sequencing was blood. The CDR3 here is CAWAQDSTTIYF. The CDR3 DNA sequence: TGTGCCTGGGCCCAGGACAGTACCACCATATATTTT. Variable domain in full (rest from reference TRBV30 and TRBJ1-3): SQTIHQWPATLVQPVGSPLSLECTVEGTSNPNLYWYRQAAGRGLQLLFYSVGIGQISSEVPQNLSASRPQDRQFILSSKKLLLSDSGFYLCAWAQDSTTIYFGEGSWLTVV.